The clone carrying this T cell receptor beta chain was detected only once. What it binds is unknown. The entry originates in a study of Tregs in tolerant kidney transplant recipients. Points from the study as a whole: Tregs expanded with activated donor B cells seemed most donor-specific. Findings come from small patient numbers and require larger validation.

TCRdb's table, derived via immunoSEQ multiplex PCR, lists solely in-frame clones and lacks some. The table has hundreds of thousands of clones, about 80% seen once. V shed 3 bases, J shed 4 bases, and the junction held 12 bases outside the gene matches. Germline V gives CDR1 KGHSH, CDR2 LQKENI. CDR3 length: 17 amino acids. Sequenced material: CD4+ T cells from blood. This clonotype was obtained from a human donor in good health. This chain uses TRBV18 with TRBJ1-3, with 7 bases lining up with TRBD1. The CDR3 sequence is CASSPLTKGASGNTIYF. The CDR3 bases are TGTGCCAGCTCACCCCTCACGAAGGGGGCTTCCGGAAACACCATATATTTT. Full variable domain (missing parts from reference TRBV18 and TRBJ1-3): NAGVMQNPRHLVRRRGQEARLRCSPMKGHSHVYWYRQLPEEGLKFMVYLQKENIIDESGMPKERFSAEFPKEGPSILRIQQVVRGDSAAYFCASSPLTKGASGNTIYFGEGSWLTVV.